This TCR beta chain comes out of a study of CD8 T cells in Susac syndrome. TCR beta sequences were obtained from blood CD8+ and CD4+ T cells. The CD8+ and CD4+ T cells were isolated magnetically using a negative isolation approach, whereas the TEMRA cells were enriched by FACS. Germline V gives CDR1 SGHDN, CDR2 FVKESK. The CDR3 contains 15 residues. V was shortened by 1 base and J by 2 bases, with 11 bases between the two germline ends. With random hexamers, reverse transcription was performed on 0.5 to 1 ug of RNA. Across 54 Vbeta and 13 Jbeta, immunoSEQ multiplex PCR amplified TCR beta CDR3. TCRdb re-analysed the immunoSEQ multiplex PCR reads in MiXCR, keeping a single row per CDR3 protein. The sample holds about 300,000 distinct CDR3 sequences, 80% to 90% seen once.

The chain joins TRBV14 to TRBJ2-5; D not certain. The source is a human donor with multiple sclerosis. The sample taken for sequencing was CD8+ T cells from PBMCs. The CDR3 coding sequence is TGTGCCAGCAGCCAAGTTGTGGCCGTACAAGAGACCCAGTACTTC. Its translation: CASSQVVAVQETQYF.